This T cell receptor beta chain was captured by sequencing in a study of a mutant IDH1 vaccine in newly diagnosed glioma. For this clone: Antigen: not known.

CDR3 size: 16 residues. Germline CDR1 and CDR2: SGHNT and YYREEE (reference sequence). V was pared by 4 bases and J by 2 bases, with 19 bases between. Time point noted: week 47, end of study. What each vaccine dose contained was 300 ug of mutant IDH1 20-mer peptide, accompanied by topical imiquimod. TCRdb's copy holds only in-frame clones and misses some; the assay was immunoSEQ multiplex PCR. The data contain 40,000 or so clones, roughly 82% of them singletons. The chain couples TRBV5-4 to TRBJ2-7; D is possibly TRBD2 (7 bases). The sequencing used PBMCs, collected from a glioma patient whose treatment included an IDH1 peptide vaccine. The TCR comes from a young man with glioma. Some clones in this sample may be carry-over from other donors' samples. In DNA form, the CDR3 reads TGTGCCAGCAGCCCAAGGGGGGGGACTGGGACCTACGAGCAGTACTTC. It specifies CASSPRGGTGTYEQYF.